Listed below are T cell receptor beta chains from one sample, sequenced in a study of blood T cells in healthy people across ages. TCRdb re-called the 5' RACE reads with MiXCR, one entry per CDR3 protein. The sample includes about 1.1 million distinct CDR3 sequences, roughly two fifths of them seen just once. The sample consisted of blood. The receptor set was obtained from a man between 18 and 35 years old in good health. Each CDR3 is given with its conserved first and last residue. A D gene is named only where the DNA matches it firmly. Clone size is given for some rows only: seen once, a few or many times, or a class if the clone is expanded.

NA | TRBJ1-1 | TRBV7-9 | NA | CASGQPRVESWNTEAFF | TGTGCCAGCGGCCAACCCAGGGTAGAGTCTTGGAACACTGAAGCTTTCTTT
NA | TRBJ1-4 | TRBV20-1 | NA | CSARDLRMVGEKLFF | TGCAGTGCTAGAGATCTTAGGATGGTAGGGGAAAAACTGTTTTTT
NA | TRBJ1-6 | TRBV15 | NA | CATSRDGQIYSPPHF | TGTGCCACCAGCAGAGATGGTCAAATATATTCACCCCCCCACTTT
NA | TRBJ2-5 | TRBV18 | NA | CASSPLGAPQETQYF | TGTGCCAGCTCACCGTTAGGGGCTCCGCAAGAGACCCAGTACTTC
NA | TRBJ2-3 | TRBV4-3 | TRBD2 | CASSQDGGASTDTQYF | TGCGCCAGCAGCCAAGACGGGGGGGCTAGCACAGATACGCAGTATTTT
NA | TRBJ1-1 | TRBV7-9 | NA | CASSLEYPPGNTEAFF | TGTGCCAGCAGCTTAGAGTATCCCCCGGGTAACACTGAAGCTTTCTTT
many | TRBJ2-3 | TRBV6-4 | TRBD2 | CASSTSGGADTQYF | TGTGCCAGCAGTACTAGCGGGGGGGCAGATACGCAGTATTTT
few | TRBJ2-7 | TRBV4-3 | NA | CASSQDQNRQYF | TGCGCCAGCAGCCAAGATCAAAATCGGCAGTACTTC
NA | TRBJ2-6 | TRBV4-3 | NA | CASSQEVQGSSGANVLTF | TGCGCCAGCAGCCAAGAAGTCCAGGGAAGCTCTGGGGCCAACGTCCTGACTTTC
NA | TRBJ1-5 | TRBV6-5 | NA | CASSYDRSSNQPQHF | TGTGCCAGCAGTTATGACAGGAGTAGCAATCAGCCCCAGCATTTT
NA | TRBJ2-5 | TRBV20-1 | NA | CSAERQIQETQYF | TGCAGTGCCGAGCGACAGATACAAGAGACCCAGTACTTC
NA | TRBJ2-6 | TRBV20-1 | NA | CSASPLGNVLTF | TGCAGTGCTAGCCCATTGGGGAACGTCCTGACTTTC
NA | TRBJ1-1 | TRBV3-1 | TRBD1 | CASSHDREGSTEAFF | TGTGCCAGCAGCCACGACAGGGAGGGAAGCACTGAAGCTTTCTTT
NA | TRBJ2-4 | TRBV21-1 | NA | CAISYRDRGLCAVYF | TGTGCCATCTCGTACCGGGACAGGGGATTATGTGCGGTGTACTTC
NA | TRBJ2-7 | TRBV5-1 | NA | CASSSGTAYYEQYF | TGCGCCAGCAGCTCGGGGACTGCGTACTACGAGCAGTACTTC
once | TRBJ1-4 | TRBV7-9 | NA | CASSFSSGTENEKLFF | TGTGCCAGCAGCTTTAGCTCCGGGACCGAGAATGAAAAACTGTTTTTT
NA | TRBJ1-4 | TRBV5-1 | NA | CASRIEPREKLFF | TGCGCCAGCAGGATTGAGCCGAGGGAAAAACTGTTTTTT
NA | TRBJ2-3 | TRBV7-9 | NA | CASSLVGGTRNTQYF | TGTGCCAGCAGCTTAGTAGGGGGGACACGAAATACGCAGTATTTT
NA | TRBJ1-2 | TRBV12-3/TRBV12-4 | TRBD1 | CASSRQGDGCTF | TGTGCCAGCAGCCGACAGGGTGATGGCTGCACCTTC
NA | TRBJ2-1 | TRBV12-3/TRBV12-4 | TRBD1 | CASRSDRGRVHEQFF | TGTGCCAGCAGAAGCGACAGGGGGCGCGTCCATGAGCAGTTCTTC
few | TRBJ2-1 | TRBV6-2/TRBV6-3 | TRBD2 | CASSYPSGASSYNEQFF | TGTGCCAGCAGTTATCCTAGCGGGGCGAGCTCCTACAATGAGCAGTTCTTC
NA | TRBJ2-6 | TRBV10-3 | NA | CAISQSGANVLTF | TGTGCCATCAGTCAGTCGGGGGCCAACGTCCTGACTTTC
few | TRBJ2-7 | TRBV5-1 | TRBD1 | CASSGSTGGFSYEQYF | TGCGCCAGCAGCGGATCGACAGGGGGTTTCTCCTACGAGCAGTACTTC
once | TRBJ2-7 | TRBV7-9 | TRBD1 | CASSSGTGRGSYEQYF | TGTGCCAGCAGCTCGGGGACAGGGAGAGGTTCCTACGAGCAGTACTTC
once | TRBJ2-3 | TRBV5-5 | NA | CASSLGVGEGTDTQYF | TGTGCCAGCAGCTTGGGTGTCGGGGAAGGCACAGATACGCAGTATTTT
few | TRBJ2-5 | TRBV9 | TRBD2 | CASSVAGGRINEQYF | TGTGCCAGCAGCGTGGCGGGGGGACGAATTAATGAGCAGTACTTC
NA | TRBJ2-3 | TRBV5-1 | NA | CASSSTEIDTQYF | TGCGCCAGCAGCTCGACAGAAATAGATACGCAGTATTTT
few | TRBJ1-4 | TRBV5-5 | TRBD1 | CASSFSGTGEGKLFF | TGTGCCAGCAGCTTTTCGGGGACAGGGGAAGGAAAACTGTTTTTT
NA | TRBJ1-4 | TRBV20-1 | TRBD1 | CSARDAGTGDEKLFF | TGCAGTGCTAGAGATGCCGGGACAGGGGATGAAAAACTGTTTTTT
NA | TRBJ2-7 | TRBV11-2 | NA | CASSLDGGGFSYEQYF | TGTGCCAGCAGCTTAGATGGGGGAGGTTTCTCCTACGAGCAGTACTTC
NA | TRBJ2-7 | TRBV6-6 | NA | CASRQSGTPSYQQYF | TGTGCTAGCAGGCAATCCGGGACACCCTCCTACCAGCAGTACTTC
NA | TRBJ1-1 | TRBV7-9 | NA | CAGSLDARNTEAFF | TGTGCCGGCAGCTTAGATGCAAGGAATACTGAAGCTTTCTTT
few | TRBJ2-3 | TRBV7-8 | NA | CASSAVPGLTSTDTQYF | TGTGCCAGCAGCGCCGTACCGGGACTCACTAGCACAGATACGCAGTATTTT
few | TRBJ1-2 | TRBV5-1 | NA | CASSPHNAGARNNYGYTF | TGCGCCAGCAGTCCGCATAATGCGGGGGCGCGAAATAACTATGGCTACACCTTC
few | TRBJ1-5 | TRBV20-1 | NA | CSARIGRLYSNQPQHF | TGCAGTGCTAGGATAGGACGCCTTTATAGCAATCAGCCCCAGCATTTT
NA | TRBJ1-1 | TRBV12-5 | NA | CASGSGQPLFF | TGTGCTAGTGGCTCGGGACAACCGCTTTTCTTT
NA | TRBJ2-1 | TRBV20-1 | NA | CSARVLGYNEQFF | TGCAGTGCTAGAGTCCTAGGCTACAATGAGCAGTTCTTC